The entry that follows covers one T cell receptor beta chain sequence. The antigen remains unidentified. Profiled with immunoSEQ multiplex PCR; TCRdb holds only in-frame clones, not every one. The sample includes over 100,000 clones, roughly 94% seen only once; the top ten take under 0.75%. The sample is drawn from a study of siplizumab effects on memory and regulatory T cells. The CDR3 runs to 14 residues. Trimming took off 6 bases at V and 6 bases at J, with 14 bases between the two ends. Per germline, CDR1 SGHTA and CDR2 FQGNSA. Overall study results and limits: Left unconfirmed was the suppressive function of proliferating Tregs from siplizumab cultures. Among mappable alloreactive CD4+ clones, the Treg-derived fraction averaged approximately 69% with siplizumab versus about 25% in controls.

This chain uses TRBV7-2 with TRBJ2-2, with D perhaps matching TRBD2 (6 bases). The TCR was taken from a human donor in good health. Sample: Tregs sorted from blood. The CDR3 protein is CASSRGLFSGELFF. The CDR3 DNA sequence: TGTGCCAGCAGTCGGGGACTTTTTTCCGGGGAGCTGTTTTTT. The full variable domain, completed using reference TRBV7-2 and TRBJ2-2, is GAGVSQSPSNKVTEKGKDVELRCDPISGHTALYWYRQSLGQGLEFLIYFQGNSAPDKSGLPSDRFSAERTGGSVSTLTIQRTQQEDSAVYLCASSRGLFSGELFFGEGSRLTVL.